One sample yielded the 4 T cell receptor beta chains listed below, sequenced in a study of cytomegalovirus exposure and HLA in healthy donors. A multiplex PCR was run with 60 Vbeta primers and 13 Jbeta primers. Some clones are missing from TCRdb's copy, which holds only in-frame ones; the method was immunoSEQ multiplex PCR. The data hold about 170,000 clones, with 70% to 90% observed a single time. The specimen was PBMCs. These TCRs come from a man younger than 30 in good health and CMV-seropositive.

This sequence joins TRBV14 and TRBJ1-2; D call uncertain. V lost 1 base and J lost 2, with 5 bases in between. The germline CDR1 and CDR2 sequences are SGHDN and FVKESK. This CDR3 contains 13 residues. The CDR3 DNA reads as TGTGCCAGCAGCCAAGCCGGGAACTATGGCTACACCTTC. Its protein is CASSQAGNYGYTF.

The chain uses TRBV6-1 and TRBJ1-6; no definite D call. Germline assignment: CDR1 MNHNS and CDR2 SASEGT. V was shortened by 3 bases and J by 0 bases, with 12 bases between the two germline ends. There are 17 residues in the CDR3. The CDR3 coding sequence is TGTGCCAGCAGTGACCGGGATCCGAGCTCCTATAATTCACCCCTCCACTTT. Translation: CASSDRDPSSYNSPLHF.

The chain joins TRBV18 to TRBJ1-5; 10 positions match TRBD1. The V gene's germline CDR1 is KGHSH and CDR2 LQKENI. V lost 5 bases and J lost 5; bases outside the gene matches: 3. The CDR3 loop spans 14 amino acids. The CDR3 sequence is CASSVGTGDQPQHF. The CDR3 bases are TGTGCCAGCTCAGTCGGGACAGGGGATCAGCCCCAGCATTTT.

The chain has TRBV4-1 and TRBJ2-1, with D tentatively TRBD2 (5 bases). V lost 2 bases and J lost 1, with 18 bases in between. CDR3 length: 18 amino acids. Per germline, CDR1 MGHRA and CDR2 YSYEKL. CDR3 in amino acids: CASSQSDFLASSYNEQFF. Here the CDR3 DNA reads TGCGCCAGCAGCCAATCGGACTTCTTGGCCTCATCCTACAATGAGCAGTTCTTC.